One T cell receptor beta chain is described in this entry. These data belong to a study of blood T cell repertoires in COVID-19. Study at large: T cells, B-cell-depleted T cells, or PBMCs provided the cDNA or gDNA that served as material.

Enrolled through a virtual design, the participants were between 18 and 89 years of age and came from about two dozen US areas. Cohort placement rested on clinical history that participants reported themselves. In the authors' workflow: Amplification of reference gene primers was used by the study to estimate nucleated cell counts. The table came from immunoSEQ multiplex PCR; TCRdb's copy has only in-frame clones and leaves some out. That table gives V, J and clone size, and the DNA gave D and trimming. In the table there are about 260,000 clones, about nine tenths of which are singletons. The receptor's source is a woman between 40 and 55 years old with acute COVID-19. The sequenced sample consisted of PBMCs or T cells enriched from blood (not recorded which).

The CDR3, as DNA: TGTGCCAGCAGCCTTCACCCCGGCGGGAGGGTCGGGGAGCTGTTTTTT. This encodes CASSLHPGGRVGELFF. The chain has TRBV12-1 and TRBJ2-2; the tabulated D call, TRBD2, remains unverified against the DNA. TRBV12-1 represents a pseudogene. This CDR3 is 16 amino acids long.